These 32 T cell receptor beta chains share one sample of origin, sequenced in a study of T cell responses to AZD1222 COVID-19 vaccine. Data came from immunoSEQ multiplex PCR; TCRdb stores just in-frame clones and leaves some out. The table has 30,000 to 35,000 clones, about 89% seen once. Sequenced here: peripheral blood, sampled on day 0 of AZD1222 vaccination. Every receptor here comes from an adult in good health.

The rearrangement uses TRBV19 and TRBJ1-5, with 8 bases matching TRBD1. The germline V gene has CDR1 LNHDA and CDR2 SQIVND (reference sequence). This CDR3 has 15 residues. The trim removed 5 bases at V and 3 bases at J, leaving 6 bases unmatched. The CDR3 loop is CASSETGAFNQPQHF. The CDR3 DNA is TGTGCCAGTAGTGAGACAGGGGCTTTCAATCAGCCCCAGCATTTT.

The rearrangement uses TRBV5-6 and TRBJ2-5; 13 bases fit TRBD2. Trimming at V came to 4 bases and at J to 0 bases, leaving 3 bases not matched to a gene. The CDR3 contains 16 residues. Germline V gene sequence: CDR1 SGHDT, CDR2 YYEEEE. CDR3 loop: CASSVLAGGNQETQYF. CDR3 bases: TGTGCCAGCAGCGTACTAGCGGGGGGGAACCAAGAGACCCAGTACTTC.

The rearrangement uses TRBV6-1 and TRBJ2-5, with 14 bases matching TRBD2. The length of the CDR3 is 16 residues. Losses at the gene ends were 4 bases for V and 5 bases for J; bases not matched to a gene: 6. Germline V gene data show CDR1 as MNHNS and CDR2 as SASEGT. The CDR3 nucleotides read TGTGCCAGCAGTGCGACTAGCGGGGGGGTTCGGGAGACCCAGTACTTC. As protein: CASSATSGGVRETQYF.

This clone was found once. This chain uses TRBV5-1 with TRBJ2-1; maybe TRBD1 (6 bases). The V end was cut by 0 bases, the J end by 6 bases, with 10 bases between. The germline V gene encodes CDR1 SGHRS and CDR2 YFSETQ. CDR3 length: 14 residues. The CDR3 coding sequence is TGCGCCAGCAGCTTGGCTCTGGGGGCCAATGAGCAGTTCTTC. Translating gives CASSLALGANEQFF. Based on the CDR3 plus reference TRBV5-1 and TRBJ2-1, the full variable domain is KAGVTQTPRYLIKTRGQQVTLSCSPISGHRSVSWYQQTPGQGLQFLFEYFSETQRNKGNFPGRFSGRQFSNSRSEMNVSTLELGDSALYLCASSLALGANEQFFGPGTRLTVL.

This chain links TRBV20-1 with TRBJ1-2; D is ambiguous. V lost 1 base, J lost 4 bases, and 4 bases lay in between. This CDR3 comprises 11 residues. The V gene's germline CDR1 is DFQATT and CDR2 SNEGSKA (reference sequence). CDR3 region: CSARGGYGYTF. Written as DNA, the CDR3 is TGCAGTGCTAGAGGCGGCTATGGCTACACCTTC.

V is TRBV27 and J is TRBJ1-5; weak D call: TRBD1 (5 bases). The CDR3 is made up of 13 amino acids. V was shortened by 6 bases and J by 7 bases, with 13 bases between the two germline ends. Per germline, CDR1 MNHEY and CDR2 SMNVEV (reference sequence). The CDR3 loop is CASSFQGSQPQHF. The CDR3 DNA follows: TGTGCCAGCAGCTTCCAGGGTTCACAGCCCCAGCATTTT.

The J gene is TRBJ1-1, the V gene TRBV7-6, with a weak D call TRBD1 (6 bases). Germline lookup yields CDR1 SGHVS and CDR2 FNYEAQ. Trimming took off 5 bases at V and 1 base at J, with 20 bases between the two ends. There are 17 residues in the CDR3. CDR3 sequence reads: CASSQRLGGGRNTEAFF. CDR3 nucleotide sequence: TGTGCCAGCAGCCAACGGCTAGGGGGGGGGCGGAACACTGAAGCTTTCTTT.

The chain recombines TRBV12-3 or TRBV12-4 with TRBJ1-5; the D is unclear. The CDR3 totals 13 residues. Trimming shortened V by 7 bases and J by 2 bases, and 9 bases separated the two germline ends. The DNA for the CDR3 is TGTGCCAGCACCCTTAAGGGCAATCAGCCCCAGCATTTT. The encoded protein is CASTLKGNQPQHF.

The chain links TRBV5-6 to TRBJ1-2; no clear D gene. The CDR3 loop spans 13 amino acids. The germline V gene encodes CDR1 SGHDT and CDR2 YYEEEE. Trimming took 0 bases from V and 6 from J, leaving 9 bases between them. CDR3 residues: CASSLERLDGYTF. CDR3 nucleotides: TGTGCCAGCAGCTTGGAACGTCTCGATGGCTACACCTTC.

This clone was seen more than once but under ten times. The chain is built from TRBV5-6 and TRBJ1-6, with 10 bases fitting TRBD1. Germline V gives CDR1 SGHDT, CDR2 YYEEEE. V shed 4 bases and J 9 bases; nucleotides not matched to a gene: 7. The CDR3 is made up of 15 amino acids. In DNA form, the CDR3 reads TGTGCCAGCAGCCGAACCGGGACAGGGGTTTCACCCCTCCACTTT. Its translation is CASSRTGTGVSPLHF.

This clone was seen once. The chain combines TRBV21-1 with TRBJ1-1; the table's D call of TRBD1 was not tested on the DNA. TRBV21-1 is given as a pseudogene. This CDR3 has 10 residues. The CDR3 region has the DNA TGTGTGGGGCCGAGCACTGAAGCTTTCTTT. Its translation is CVGPSTEAFF.

This clone was seen just once. V gene TRBV3-1 (or the pseudogene TRBV3-2) combines with J gene TRBJ2-7; D unclear. CDR3 length: 12 amino acids. V shed 4 bases and J shed 4 bases, with 8 bases lying between them. Germline CDR1 and CDR2: LGHDT and YNNKEL (reference sequence). CDR3 coding DNA: TGTGCCAGCAGCCCCTTCGGGTACGAGCAGTACTTC. Amino acid sequence: CASSPFGYEQYF.

The V gene is TRBV14, the J gene TRBJ2-2; TRBD1 might be the D (6 bases). The CDR3 is made up of 16 amino acids. The germline V and J ends were trimmed by 2 bases and 1 base, with 11 bases remaining between them. Germline assignment: CDR1 SGHDN and CDR2 FVKESK. The CDR3: CASSQFETGNTGELFF. The CDR3 DNA sequence: TGTGCCAGCAGCCAATTTGAGACAGGGAACACCGGGGAGCTGTTTTTT.

This rearrangement joins TRBV7-2 to TRBJ2-3; D is undetermined. The germline V and J ends were trimmed by 0 bases and 0 bases, with 7 bases remaining between them. This CDR3 has 15 residues. Germline V CDR1 and CDR2: SGHTA, FQGNSA. The CDR3 DNA reads as TGTGCCAGCAGCTTAGCCCCCACTAGCACAGATACGCAGTATTTT. Its translation is CASSLAPTSTDTQYF. Using reference TRBV7-2 and TRBJ2-3 for the parts outside the CDR3, the full variable domain is GAGVSQSPSNKVTEKGKDVELRCDPISGHTALYWYRQSLGQGLEFLIYFQGNSAPDKSGLPSDRFSAERTGGSVSTLTIQRTQQEDSAVYLCASSLAPTSTDTQYFGPGTRLTVL.

This CDR3 is CASSQPYGPGTEAFF. CDR3 nucleotides: TGTGCCAGCAGCCAACCTTACGGGCCGGGCACTGAAGCTTTCTTT. This sequence joins TRBV3-1 (or the pseudogene TRBV3-2) and TRBJ1-1; D unclear. In germline, CDR1 is LGHDT, CDR2 YNNKEL (reference sequence). Trimming removed 2 bases at V and 4 bases at J, with 14 bases between. The CDR3 extends over 15 amino acids.

The chain is built from TRBV27 and TRBJ1-2, with D possibly being TRBD1 (6 bases). The V end lost 2 bases, the J end lost 7 bases, and 11 bases lay between the germline ends. This CDR3 contains 13 residues. Germline assignment: CDR1 MNHEY and CDR2 SMNVEV (reference sequence). This CDR3 is CASSLKGHTGYTF. The CDR3 region has the DNA TGTGCCAGCAGTTTAAAGGGACATACTGGCTACACCTTC.

The rearrangement links TRBV20-1 to TRBJ2-3, with D tentatively TRBD1 or TRBD2 (5 bases each). The CDR3 covers 11 residues. Germline V CDR1 and CDR2: DFQATT, SNEGSKA (reference sequence). The chain's CDR3 is CAGASTDTQYF. DNA of the CDR3: TGCGCCGGGGCTAGCACAGATACGCAGTATTTT.

V is TRBV5-1 and J is TRBJ1-3; no reliable D call. V lost 4 bases, J lost 4 bases, and 12 bases lay in between. Germline-derived CDR1 and CDR2 are SGHRS and YFSETQ. The CDR3 totals 14 residues. The CDR3 sequence is CASSPPGTGNTIYF. The CDR3 region has the DNA TGCGCCAGCAGCCCCCCGGGCACGGGAAACACCATATATTTT.

By share, this clone ranks as medium-sized. V is TRBV7-9 and J is TRBJ2-7, with D perhaps matching TRBD1 or TRBD2 (5 bases each). Germline lookup yields CDR1 SEHNR and CDR2 FQNEAQ (reference sequence). The CDR3 is 14 residues long. Trimming cost V 5 bases and J 3 bases, with 14 bases left between them. CDR3 nucleotide sequence: TGTGCCAGCAGCGCAGCCGGGACGTACTACGAGCAGTACTTC. It yields the protein CASSAAGTYYEQYF.

The chain uses TRBV25-1 and TRBJ1-4; TRBD1 aligns across 8 bases. V was clipped by 6 bases and J by 7 bases; unmatched bases: 4. Germline values: CDR1 MGHDK, CDR2 SYGVNS. This CDR3 has 13 residues. In DNA, the CDR3 is TGTGCCAGCAGGGGACAGGCCGGTGAAAAACTGTTTTTT. Residues: CASRGQAGEKLFF.

The chain couples TRBV9 to TRBJ2-1; 7 bases map to TRBD1. CDR1 is SGDLS, CDR2 YYNGEE, per germline. This CDR3 has 15 amino acids. J gave up 4 bases and V 3 bases, and 7 bases lay outside the gene matches. The CDR3 here is CASSALGQDYNEQFF. The CDR3 DNA reads TGTGCCAGCAGCGCTCTCGGACAGGATTACAATGAGCAGTTCTTC.

The chain employs TRBV4-2 and TRBJ2-5; D call uncertain. The CDR3 length is 12 residues. The V and J ends lost 2 bases and 5 bases respectively, with 6 bases between them. The V gene's germline CDR1 is LGHNA and CDR2 YNFKEQ. CDR3: CASSQPFETQYF. CDR3 DNA sequence: TGTGCCAGCAGCCAACCGTTTGAGACCCAGTACTTC.

This chain connects TRBV25-1 to TRBJ1-4, with a possible D match to TRBD1 (5 bases). The CDR3 totals 15 residues. The V gene's germline CDR1 is MGHDK and CDR2 SYGVNS. The germline V and J ends were trimmed by 5 bases and 3 bases, with 13 bases remaining between them. The CDR3 loop is CASSLHRGANEKLFF. CDR3 in DNA: TGTGCCAGCAGTTTACACCGGGGGGCTAATGAAAAACTGTTTTTT.

The J gene is TRBJ1-1, the V gene TRBV19; D is unclear. This CDR3 is built from 15 residues. Germline assignment: CDR1 LNHDA and CDR2 SQIVND (reference sequence). Trimming took 0 bases from V and 6 from J, leaving 14 bases between them. The CDR3 coding sequence is TGTGCCAGTAGTATAGAAGGGCCTGGTGCTCCTGAAGCTTTCTTT. This encodes CASSIEGPGAPEAFF.

The chain is built from TRBV19 and TRBJ1-2; maybe TRBD1 (5 bases). The CDR3 length is 14 residues. CDR1 and CDR2 (germline): LNHDA, SQIVND (reference sequence). V lost 0 bases, J lost 2 bases, and 7 bases lay in between. CDR3 DNA sequence: TGTGCCAGTAGTATAGATCGGGACAACTATGGCTACACCTTC. Protein product: CASSIDRDNYGYTF.

This clone was found once. CDR3 bases: TGTGCCAGCTCACCACCGCACCCGCCACAGGGATCAAACTACGAGCAGTACTTC. Its translation: CASSPPHPPQGSNYEQYF. This chain uses TRBV18 with TRBJ2-7, with a possible D match to TRBD1 (6 bases). V lost 0 bases to trimming and J lost 3 bases, with 21 bases between them. The CDR3 consists of 18 residues. Germline assignment: CDR1 KGHSH and CDR2 LQKENI.

This sequence joins TRBV30 and TRBJ1-5; 10 bases fit TRBD1. Germline V CDR1 and CDR2: GTSNPN, SVGIG (reference sequence). The CDR3 is 14 residues long. With V trimmed by 5 bases and J by 3 bases, 4 bases remained unmatched. The CDR3 spells CAWQGQGINQPQHF. CDR3 coding DNA: TGTGCCTGGCAGGGACAGGGGATCAATCAGCCCCAGCATTTT.

The table lists this clone with a few counts. The sample holds other DNA sequences that translate to the same CDR3. The chain recombines TRBV18 with TRBJ1-5; no clear D gene. V was pared by 3 bases and J by 0 bases, with 6 bases between. This CDR3 spans 14 amino acids. Germline loops: CDR1 KGHSH, CDR2 LQKENI. CDR3 sequence (DNA): TGTGCCAGCTCACCGGGGATTAGCAATCAGCCCCAGCATTTT. Amino acids: CASSPGISNQPQHF.

This CDR3 reads CASSPLTGAYGYTF. The CDR3, as DNA: TGTGCCAGCAGTCCGCTAACAGGGGCCTATGGCTACACCTTC. The V call is TRBV6-2 or TRBV6-3, the J call TRBJ1-2; 7 nucleotides match TRBD1. J gave up 4 bases and V 5 bases, and 7 bases lay outside the gene matches. Germline CDR1 and CDR2: MNHEY and SVGEGT. CDR3 size: 14 residues.

The J gene is TRBJ1-2, the V gene TRBV2; D may be TRBD1 (5 bases). Germline-derived CDR1 and CDR2 are SNHLY and FYNNEI. The CDR3 spans 15 residues. With 6 bases removed from V and 3 bases from J, the gap between germline ends came to 17 bases. The CDR3 DNA reads TGTGCCAGCAGGGAAAACCTCGGGGCTTACTATGGCTACACCTTC. As protein: CASRENLGAYYGYTF.

The chain has TRBV4-1 and TRBJ1-1, with 7 bases that match TRBD1. V shed 1 base, J shed 5 bases, and the junction held 7 bases outside the gene matches. Germline V gene sequence: CDR1 MGHRA, CDR2 YSYEKL. The CDR3 runs to 15 residues. The CDR3 sequence: CASSQGGQGGTEAFF. The CDR3 DNA reads TGCGCCAGCAGCCAAGGCGGGCAGGGGGGAACTGAAGCTTTCTTT.

The chain has TRBV3-1 (or the pseudogene TRBV3-2) and TRBJ1-2, with D unclear. Trimming cost V 1 base and J 4 bases, with 4 bases left between them. CDR3 length: 12 amino acids. CDR1 and CDR2 from the germline V gene are LGHDT and YNNKEL (reference sequence). CDR3 sequence: CASSQGFYGYTF. The CDR3 DNA reads as TGTGCCAGCAGCCAAGGATTCTATGGCTACACCTTC.